These 24 T cell receptor beta chains originate from one sample sequenced in a study of cytomegalovirus exposure and HLA in healthy donors. Primers for the PCR totalled 60 Vbeta and 13 Jbeta. The assay was immunoSEQ multiplex PCR, and TCRdb's table has in-frame clones only and misses some. Seen here are roughly 130,000 clones, roughly 71% observed once, and the top ten hold 5.8%. The sequenced sample consisted of PBMCs. These receptors all come from a woman aged 45-65 years in good health and CMV-seropositive.

As for this clone: One end of the junction does not line up with germline, which may come from a read error. The chain has TRBV5-6 and TRBJ1-4; possible D gene TRBD1, 5 bases. Germline V gene lookup returns CDR1 SGHDT and CDR2 YYEEEE. The CDR3 is 15 residues long. CDR3 DNA sequence: TGTCCCAGCAGCAATTGGGGCTCAGACGATGAAAAACTGTTTTTT. Its protein is CPSSNWGSDDEKLFF.

V usage is TRBV15 and J usage is TRBJ2-7; 7 bases align to TRBD2. V lost 0 bases to trimming and J lost 6 bases; unmatched junction nucleotides: 14. The CDR3 extends over 17 amino acids. CDR1 LNHNV and CDR2 YYDKDF come from the germline V gene (reference sequence). The CDR3 coding sequence is TGTGCCACCAGCAGAGATCAGCCTAGCGGAGGTTTAGGCGAGCAGTACTTC. Translating gives CATSRDQPSGGLGEQYF.

The gene calls are TRBV15 and TRBJ1-5; D call uncertain. CDR3 length: 15 residues. CDR1 is LNHNV, CDR2 YYDKDF, per germline (reference sequence). V was pared by 0 bases and J by 5 bases, with 11 bases between. CDR3 DNA sequence: TGTGCCACCAGCAGAGATAAGCGGGGAGATCAGCCCCAGCATTTT. It is translated as CATSRDKRGDQPQHF.

This clone was seen more than once but under ten times. The CDR3 reads CASWDNYNEQFF. Written as DNA, the CDR3 is TGTGCCAGCTGGGACAATTACAATGAGCAGTTCTTC. V gene TRBV7-2 combines with J gene TRBJ2-1; TRBD1 might be the D (6 bases). Per germline, CDR1 SGHTA and CDR2 FQGNSA. With 8 bases removed from V and 4 bases from J, the gap between germline ends came to 9 bases. This CDR3 is 12 amino acids long.

The J gene is TRBJ2-1, the V gene TRBV4-3; unclear D gene. CDR3 length: 13 amino acids. Trimming shortened V by 1 base and J by 9 bases, and 10 bases separated the two germline ends. CDR1 LGHNA and CDR2 YSLEER come from the germline V gene. CDR3 in amino acids: CASSQVAGLEQFF. In DNA, the CDR3 is TGCGCCAGCAGCCAAGTTGCAGGCCTTGAGCAGTTCTTC.

The V and J genes are TRBV29-1 and TRBJ2-2; 12 bases map to TRBD2. The CDR3 has 14 residues. Trimming at V came to 7 bases and at J to 8 bases, leaving 8 bases not matched to a gene. Germline loops: CDR1 SQVTM, CDR2 ANQGSEA. DNA for the CDR3: TGCAGCGCCGTTACTAGCGGGGGGAGAGGGGAGCTGTTTTTT. It yields the protein CSAVTSGGRGELFF.

This chain uses TRBV5-1 with TRBJ2-3; D is possibly TRBD1 (6 bases). V was shortened by 4 bases and J by 0 bases, with 12 bases between the two germline ends. This CDR3 spans 15 amino acids. The germline CDR1 and CDR2 sequences are SGHRS and YFSETQ. Here the CDR3 DNA reads TGCGCCAGCAGCGGCCTGGGGGCTAGCACAGATACGCAGTATTTT. Its protein product is CASSGLGASTDTQYF.

V usage is TRBV4-3 and J usage is TRBJ1-5; D perhaps matches TRBD1 (5 bases). Per germline, CDR1 LGHNA and CDR2 YSLEER. V was cut by 4 bases and J by 11 bases, with 15 bases left in between. The CDR3 is made up of 13 amino acids. This chain's CDR3 is CASSRGGTFTQHF. CDR3 DNA sequence: TGCGCCAGCAGCCGAGGAGGGACTTTCACCCAGCATTTT.

The chain uses TRBV4-3 and TRBJ2-6; no reliable D call. There are 21 residues in the CDR3. Germline assignment: CDR1 LGHNA and CDR2 YSLEER. V lost 1 base and J lost 1, with 23 bases in between. The CDR3 loop is CASSQVAVEFSEISGANVLTF. Written as DNA, the CDR3 is TGCGCCAGCAGCCAAGTCGCGGTAGAGTTCAGTGAGATATCTGGGGCCAACGTCCTGACTTTC.

This chain connects TRBV29-1 to TRBJ2-7, with 10 bases matching TRBD1. Trimming cost V 4 bases and J 3 bases; bases outside gene matches: 3. This CDR3 has 13 amino acids. Germline V CDR1 and CDR2: SQVTM, ANQGSEA. The CDR3 loop is CSVGGTGDYEQYF. The CDR3, as DNA: TGCAGCGTTGGGGGGACAGGGGACTACGAGCAGTACTTC.

Comments on this clone: Likely a read error: the CDR3 ends without its conserved phenylalanine or tryptophan. V usage is TRBV4-1 and J usage is TRBJ1-1; 8 bases are a match to TRBD1. J was trimmed by 1 base and V by 0 bases; bases with no gene match: 1. Looked up from germline, CDR1 is MGHRA and CDR2 is YSYEKL. CDR3 length equals 15 residues. CDR3 coding DNA: TGCGCCAGCAGCCAAGACGGACAGGGGAACACTGAAGCTTTCCTT. Residues: CASSQDGQGNTEAFL.

The chain uses TRBV6-1 and TRBJ2-1; D possibly corresponds to TRBD1 (6 bases). Trimming took off 4 bases at V and 8 bases at J, with 9 bases between the two ends. CDR3 size: 12 residues. The germline V gene encodes CDR1 MNHNS and CDR2 SASEGT. Here the CDR3 DNA reads TGTGCCAGCAGTGCCTCAGGGGATGAGCAGTTCTTC. Translating it yields CASSASGDEQFF.

The rearrangement joins TRBV27 to TRBJ2-3; D perhaps matches TRBD2 (5 bases). The CDR3 is 14 residues long. V lost 7 bases and J 1 base, leaving 12 bases between the germline ends. The germline CDR1 and CDR2 sequences are MNHEY and SMNVEV (reference sequence). The DNA for the CDR3 is TGTGCCAGCACGGGGTCCTTAGGCACAGATACGCAGTATTTT. This sequence encodes CASTGSLGTDTQYF.

This chain links TRBV21-1 with TRBJ1-1. TRBV21-1 has pseudogene status. CDR3 length: 18 amino acids. This chain's CDR3 is CASSKSGGRPGGTGEAFF. DNA for the CDR3: TGTGCCAGCAGCAAATCGGGCGGGCGACCGGGAGGGACCGGTGAAGCTTTCTTT.

The CDR3 here is CASSSAGPGLHF. Here the CDR3 DNA reads TGTGCCAGCAGCTCTGCGGGCCCTGGCCTCCACTTT. The V call is TRBV7-2, the J call TRBJ1-6; D unclear. Germline V gene data show CDR1 as SGHTA and CDR2 as FQGNSA. This CDR3 has 12 residues. Trimming shortened V by 4 bases and J by 15 bases, and 13 bases separated the two germline ends.

This chain uses TRBV27 with TRBJ1-4; 10 nucleotides agree with TRBD1. Germline V gives CDR1 MNHEY, CDR2 SMNVEV (reference sequence). The CDR3 has 15 residues. The junction had 8 bases not matched to a gene; V was cut back by 5 bases and J by 8 bases. CDR3: CASSATGTGVEKLFF. The CDR3 bases are TGTGCCAGCAGTGCCACCGGGACAGGGGTAGAAAAACTGTTTTTT.

CDR3 bases: TGTGCCAGCAGTTACCTCCGTTATGGCTACACCTTC. It translates to CASSYLRYGYTF. The V gene is TRBV6-6, the J gene TRBJ1-2; D gene uncertain. Germline V gene lookup returns CDR1 MNHNY and CDR2 SVGAGI (reference sequence). Trimming stripped 2 bases from V and 5 bases from J, with 6 bases between. The CDR3 extends over 12 amino acids.

This clone was seen a few times. The CDR3 reads CASSSAPGQGYEQYF. CDR3 nucleotide sequence: TGCGCCAGCAGCTCGGCCCCGGGACAGGGCTACGAGCAGTACTTC. V gene TRBV5-1 combines with J gene TRBJ2-5; 9 nucleotides line up with TRBD1. The J call may be mistaken, given a closer DNA end match to TRBJ2-7. CDR1 is SGHRS and CDR2 is YFSETQ in the germline V gene. The CDR3 totals 15 residues.

The rearrangement joins TRBV19 to TRBJ1-4; D might be TRBD1 (6 bases). CDR3 length: 13 residues. CDR1 and CDR2 from the germline V gene are LNHDA and SQIVND (reference sequence). The V and J ends lost 7 bases and 8 bases respectively, with 14 bases between them. The CDR3 loop is CASNRGAREKLFF. The CDR3 DNA is TGTGCCAGTAACCGGGGGGCGCGAGAAAAACTGTTTTTT.

The V call is TRBV5-8, the J call TRBJ2-7, with 9 bases identical to TRBD2. This CDR3 is 17 amino acids long. Germline lookup yields CDR1 SGHTS and CDR2 YDEGEE. V lost 0 bases and J lost 2; bases outside the gene matches: 9. The DNA for the CDR3 is TGTGCCAGCAGCTTGGAAGAAGCGGGGGGCCGGGCCTACGAGCAGTACTTC. It translates to CASSLEEAGGRAYEQYF.

V is TRBV7-2 and J is TRBJ1-1; the D gene is possibly TRBD1 (6 bases). V shed 3 bases and J shed 0 bases, with 11 bases lying between them. The germline gives CDR1 SGHTA, CDR2 FQGNSA. The CDR3 runs 15 residues. CDR3 region: CASSLGQGMNTEAFF. CDR3 bases: TGTGCCAGCAGCTTGGGGCAGGGGATGAACACTGAAGCTTTCTTT. Combining the CDR3 with reference TRBV7-2 and TRBJ1-1 gives the whole variable domain GAGVSQSPSNKVTEKGKDVELRCDPISGHTALYWYRQSLGQGLEFLIYFQGNSAPDKSGLPSDRFSAERTGGSVSTLTIQRTQQEDSAVYLCASSLGQGMNTEAFFGQGTRLTVV.

The chain is built from TRBV7-2 and TRBJ2-1, with a tentative D call TRBD2 (6 bases). From germline, CDR1 is SGHTA and CDR2 FQGNSA. This CDR3 is 16 amino acids long. Deletions cut 4 bases from V and 4 bases from J, with 17 bases between. This CDR3 reads CASSSSGTLEYNEQFF. The CDR3 region has the DNA TGTGCCAGCAGCTCGTCCGGGACTCTAGAGTACAATGAGCAGTTCTTC.

This clone came up once. This chain uses TRBV29-1 with TRBJ2-2; TRBD1 agrees at 11 bases. This CDR3 has 13 amino acids. Looked up from germline, CDR1 is SQVTM and CDR2 is ANQGSEA. V was pared by 7 bases and J by 7 bases, with 5 bases of the junction left unmatched. CDR3 in DNA: TGCAGCGCCAGGACAGGGGGCTTCGGGGAGCTGTTTTTT. It yields the protein CSARTGGFGELFF.

This chain connects TRBV5-5 to TRBJ2-7; 9 bases line up with TRBD1. The CDR3 covers 14 residues. J was trimmed by 7 bases and V by 4 bases; bases with no gene match: 9. CDR1 and CDR2 from the germline V gene are SGHKS and YYEKEE (reference sequence). The CDR3 reads CASSPRQGVGEQYF. CDR3 bases: TGTGCCAGCAGCCCCCGACAGGGGGTTGGAGAGCAGTACTTC.